Listed below are T cell receptor beta chains from one sample, sequenced in a study of cytomegalovirus exposure and HLA in healthy donors. Libraries were prepared by immunoSEQ multiplex PCR; TCRdb keeps only in-frame clonotypes and omits some of them. This repertoire shows fewer than 45,000 clones, 68% found once; its top ten account for roughly 4%. Sequencing was done on a sample of PBMCs. These receptors all come from a man between 40 and 49 years old in good health and CMV-seronegative. Each CDR3 is given with its conserved first and last residue. The D gene is left open where the match is weak. Clone size is shown for a subset of rows, as once, few, many or a class of expanded clone.

>-|-|TRBJ1-3|TRBV7-9
TGTGCCAGCAGCTTTTCTCGTCAGGGAAACACCATATATTTT
CASSFSRQGNTIYF
>-|TRBD2|TRBJ2-3|TRBV7-2
TGTGCCAGCAGCTTAGAGGGTCAGCTAGCGGGGGGGAAGGATACGCAGTATTTT
CASSLEGQLAGGKDTQYF
>-|TRBD1|TRBJ2-6|TRBV5-1
TGCGCCAGCAGCCCCCGGACAGGGACGGAGGGGGCCAACGTCCTGACTTTC
CASSPRTGTEGANVLTF
>-|TRBD1|TRBJ2-3|TRBV11-3
TGTGCCAGCAGCTCCGGGACAGTCACAGATACGCAGTATTTT
CASSSGTVTDTQYF
>-|TRBD1|TRBJ1-6|TRBV2
TGTGCCAGCCGGACAGGGAGCTCCTATAATTCACCCCTCCACTTT
CASRTGSSYNSPLHF
>-|TRBD1|TRBJ2-3|TRBV14
TGTGCCAGCAGCCGGGGACAGGGATTGACAGATACGCAGTATTTT
CASSRGQGLTDTQYF
>-|-|TRBJ1-2|TRBV18
TGTGCCAGCTCACCACCAGACAGCTCTGGCTACACCTTC
CASSPPDSSGYTF
>-|-|TRBJ1-2|TRBV6-1
TGTGCCAGCAGTGAAGAGGGAGGGGGGAGCTATGGCTACACCTTC
CASSEEGGGSYGYTF
>-|TRBD1|TRBJ1-2|TRBV7-9
TGTGCCAGCAGCCAACTTCTCACTACGGGACAGGGGAAGAAGGGCACCTTC
CASSQLLTTGQGKKGTF
>-|TRBD1|TRBJ1-1|TRBV5-1
TGCGCCAGCAGCTTGGGGCCCCAGGGGGCTTTCACTGAAGCTTTCTTT
CASSLGPQGAFTEAFF
>-|TRBD2|TRBJ2-5|TRBV5-6
TGTGCCAGCAGCTCCCTTGGGGCGAGCGGGGGGCGCCAAGAGACCCAGTACTTC
CASSSLGASGGRQETQYF
>-|-|TRBJ2-7|TRBV5-1
TGCGCCAGCAGCCTGGACACCCGATCCTACGAGCAGTACTTC
CASSLDTRSYEQYF
>-|TRBD2|TRBJ2-5|TRBV4-3
TGCGCCAGCAGCCCCCGGACTAGCGGGGGGCGTGAGACCCAGTACTTC
CASSPRTSGGRETQYF
>once|TRBD1|TRBJ2-7|TRBV6-5
TGTGCCAGCAGGAGAACAGGGGAAAGGCCCTACGAGCAGTACTTC
CASRRTGERPYEQYF
>-|TRBD2|TRBJ2-1|TRBV5-1
TGCGCCAGCGGCTCCCCACTAGCGGGGGGGAGCTCCTACAATGAGCAGTTCTTC
CASGSPLAGGSSYNEQFF
>few|-|TRBJ1-2|TRBV6-1
TGTGCCAGCACCTCGAAGGCGCTTGGCGGAGGCTACACCTTC
CASTSKALGGGYTF
>-|-|TRBJ2-3|TRBV29-1
TGCAGCGTTGATTCGTCAGAACGCTCCACAGATACGCAGTATTTT
CSVDSSERSTDTQYF
>-|-|TRBJ1-2|TRBV28
TGTGCCAGCAGAAACACAGGGCCTCTCGGGTTTGGCTACACCTTC
CASRNTGPLGFGYTF
>few|TRBD1|TRBJ1-5|TRBV18
TGTGCCAGCTCAGCCGGGACAGGGGGCAATCAGCCCCAGCATTTT
CASSAGTGGNQPQHF
>few|-|TRBJ2-3|TRBV29-1
TGCAGCGTTGAACTAGCGAAAGGAGATACGCAGTATTTT
CSVELAKGDTQYF
>-|TRBD1|TRBJ1-1|TRBV4-1
TGCGCCAGCAGCCAAGATGCGACAGGGTACCCTGAAGCTTTCTTT
CASSQDATGYPEAFF
>-|-|TRBJ2-2|TRBV4-2
TGTGCCAGCAGCCAAGTGGGGGGGGGCCTCACCGGGGAGCTGTTTTTT
CASSQVGGGLTGELFF
>-|-|TRBJ2-7|TRBV5-1
TGCGCCAGCAGCTTTCGGGACACTTCCTACGAGCAGTACTTC
CASSFRDTSYEQYF
>large|TRBD1|TRBJ1-5|TRBV10-3
TGTGCCATAGGGACAGGTGATAGCAATCAGCCCCAGCATTTT
CAIGTGDSNQPQHF
>-|-|TRBJ2-3|TRBV9
TGTGCCAGCAGCTCAACACAAGATACGCAGTATTTT
CASSSTQDTQYF
>-|TRBD1|TRBJ1-1|TRBV2
TGTGCCAGCAGTGGACCCCGGACAGGGAGGGAGGCTGGGGCAGCTTTCTTT
CASSGPRTGREAGAAFF
>-|-|TRBJ1-5|TRBV5-4
TGTGCCAGCAGCTGTCCCGGGAGACGAGTTTATAGCAATCAGCCCCAGCATTTT
CASSCPGRRVYSNQPQHF
>few|-|TRBJ1-5|TRBV6-5
TGTGCCAGCAGGGCCTCACAGGGGCCCCAGCATTTT
CASRASQGPQHF
>-|TRBD2|TRBJ2-1|TRBV2
TGTGCCAGCGGTCGGCTAGCGGGGGAATACAATGAGCAGTTCTTC
CASGRLAGEYNEQFF
>-|TRBD1|TRBJ2-5|TRBV11-2
TGTGCCAGCAGCGGGGGGGACAGGGGGTATGAGACCCAGTACTTC
CASSGGDRGYETQYF
>-|-|TRBJ2-1|TRBV29-1
TGCAGCGTTGATTGGCAGGTAGACAATGAGCAGTTCTTC
CSVDWQVDNEQFF
>-|-|TRBJ1-1|TRBV5-1
TGCGCCAGCAGCTTCTCGGGGGAAGTGAACACTGAAGCTTTCTTT
CASSFSGEVNTEAFF
>-|-|TRBJ1-5|TRBV30
TGTGCCTGGAGTGGGACAAGCAATCAGCCCCAGCATTTT
CAWSGTSNQPQHF
>once|TRBD2|TRBJ2-5|TRBV5-8
TGTGCCAGCAGCAGCGATAGGGGAGGGCGGCTGACCCAGTACTTC
CASSSDRGGRLTQYF
>-|TRBD1|TRBJ2-7|TRBV7-6
TGTGCCAGCAGCTTAGAGAGGGGGCTGTACGAGCAGTACTTC
CASSLERGLYEQYF
>-|TRBD2|TRBJ2-3|TRBV7-9
TGTGCCAGCAGCTCTAGCGGGGGGGCCTGGGGTACGCAGTATTTT
CASSSSGGAWGTQYF
>-|-|TRBJ2-5|TRBV6-5
TGTGCCAGCCAGGTCGGGTTGGGGGGTAAGACCCAGTACTTC
CASQVGLGGKTQYF
>-|-|TRBJ2-3|TRBV5-6
TGTGCCAGCAGCTTTGACTCTCTGGGCACAGATACGCAGTATTTT
CASSFDSLGTDTQYF
>-|-|TRBJ2-7|TRBV29-1
TGCAGCGTTGAAGCGCAGTACGAGCAGTACTTC
CSVEAQYEQYF
>-|TRBD1|TRBJ2-5|TRBV7-2
TGTGCCAGCAGCCCCCGGACAGGGGGTTTCGGAGAGACCCAGTACTTC
CASSPRTGGFGETQYF
>few|-|TRBJ1-2|TRBV19
TGTGCCAGTAGTACCGGGTACCACTACACCTTC
CASSTGYHYTF